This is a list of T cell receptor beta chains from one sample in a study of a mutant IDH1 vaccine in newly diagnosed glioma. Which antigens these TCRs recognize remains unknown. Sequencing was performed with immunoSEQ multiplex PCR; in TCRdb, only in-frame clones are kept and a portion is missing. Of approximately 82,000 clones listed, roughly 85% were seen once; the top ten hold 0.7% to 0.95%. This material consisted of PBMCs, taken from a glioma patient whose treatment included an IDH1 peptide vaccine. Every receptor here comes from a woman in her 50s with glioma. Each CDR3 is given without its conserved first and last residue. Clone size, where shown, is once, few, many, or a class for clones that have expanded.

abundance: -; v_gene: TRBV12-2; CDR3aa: ASRSGSDTQY
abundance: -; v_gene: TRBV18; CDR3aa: ASSPKVSGVAGELF
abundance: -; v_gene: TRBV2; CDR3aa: ASVDRNTEAF
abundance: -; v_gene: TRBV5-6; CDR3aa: ASSLTARNTGELF
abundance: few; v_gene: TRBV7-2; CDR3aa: ASSLKSGAGANVLT
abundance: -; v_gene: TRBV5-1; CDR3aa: ASSLEIAVYNEQF
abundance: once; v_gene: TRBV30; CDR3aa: AWIAGAYGYT
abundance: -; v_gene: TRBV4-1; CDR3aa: ASSRQPQGRSNQPQH
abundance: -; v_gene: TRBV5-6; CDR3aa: ASSFLQGFGANVLT
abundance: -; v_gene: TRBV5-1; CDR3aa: ASSSGTGGRSTDTQY
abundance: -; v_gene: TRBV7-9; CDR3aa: ASSPTGQETQY
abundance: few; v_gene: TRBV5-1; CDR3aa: ASSLAGWQPQH
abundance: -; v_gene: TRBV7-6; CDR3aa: ASSRGTSGRVIGELF
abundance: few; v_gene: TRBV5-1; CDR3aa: ASSLDSLNTEAF
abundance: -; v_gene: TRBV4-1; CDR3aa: ASTAKIRPDIFTDTQY
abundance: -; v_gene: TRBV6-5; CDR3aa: ASSGQAGNTIY
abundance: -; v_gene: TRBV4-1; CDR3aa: ASSPIGGGQSSNQPQH
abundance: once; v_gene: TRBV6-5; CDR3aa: ASSLTGEADTQY
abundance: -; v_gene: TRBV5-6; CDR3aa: ASSLDSAYEQY
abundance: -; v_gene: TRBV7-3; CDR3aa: ASSLRGMNTEAF
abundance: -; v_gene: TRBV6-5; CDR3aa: ASSYGGRVAEAF
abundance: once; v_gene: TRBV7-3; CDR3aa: ASSLRLGLAGKETQY
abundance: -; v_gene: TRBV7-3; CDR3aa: ASSPTGGEQF
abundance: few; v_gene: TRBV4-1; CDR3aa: ASSLRGSGVNQPQH
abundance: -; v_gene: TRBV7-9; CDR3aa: ASSLTVGDTQY
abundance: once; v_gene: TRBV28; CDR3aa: ASIPLGGGGQRASYEQY
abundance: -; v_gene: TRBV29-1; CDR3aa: SVQGRQNQPQH
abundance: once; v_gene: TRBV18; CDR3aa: ASSPGRGAEQPQH
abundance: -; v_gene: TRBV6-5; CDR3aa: ASSYGGIYNEQF
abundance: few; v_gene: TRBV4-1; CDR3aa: ASSLGTGTLPYEQY
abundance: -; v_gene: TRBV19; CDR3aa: ATRQGGQY
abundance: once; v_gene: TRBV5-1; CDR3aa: ASSFFSSGREDTQY
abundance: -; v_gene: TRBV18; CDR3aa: ASSSLAGEAGEQF
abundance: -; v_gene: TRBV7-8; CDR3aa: ASSLDGTYEQY
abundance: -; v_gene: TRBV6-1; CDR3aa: ASRPSQGTAF
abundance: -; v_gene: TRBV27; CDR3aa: ASSLRRGLLFMNTEAF
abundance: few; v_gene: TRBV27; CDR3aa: ASSPLQGAGNQPQH
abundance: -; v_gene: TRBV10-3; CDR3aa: AIPKAGGYTGELF
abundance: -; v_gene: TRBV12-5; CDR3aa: ASGRDLLGDEQF
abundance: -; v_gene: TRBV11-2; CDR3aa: ASRPSGNDEQY
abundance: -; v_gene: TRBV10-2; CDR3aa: ASRRSTNEKLF
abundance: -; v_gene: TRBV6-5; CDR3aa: ASSYSRATNEKLF
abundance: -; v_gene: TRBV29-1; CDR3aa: SVADGRAEETQY
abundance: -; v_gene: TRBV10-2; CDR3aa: ASSESGGYEQY
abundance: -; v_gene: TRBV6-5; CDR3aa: ASSPPEVMNTEAF
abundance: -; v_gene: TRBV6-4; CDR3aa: ASSALAGGGNEQF
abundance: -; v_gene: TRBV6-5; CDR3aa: ASSPQGSSYNEQF
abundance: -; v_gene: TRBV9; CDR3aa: ASSVGSSTYEQY
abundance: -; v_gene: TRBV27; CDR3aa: ASSRTTGAVTEAF
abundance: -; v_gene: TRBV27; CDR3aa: ASSLYNGNQPQH
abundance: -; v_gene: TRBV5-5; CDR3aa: ASSLVDSNQPQH
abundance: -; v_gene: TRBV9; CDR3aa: ASSAPKTDTQY
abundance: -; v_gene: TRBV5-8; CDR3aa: ASSLLGRAATDTQY
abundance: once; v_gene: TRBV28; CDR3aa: ASSVRGSGANVLT
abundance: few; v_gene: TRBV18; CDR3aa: ASSPPNLAGETQY
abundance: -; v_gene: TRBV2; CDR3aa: ASIPGTTTGELF
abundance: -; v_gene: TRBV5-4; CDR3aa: ASSFWQGAGYT
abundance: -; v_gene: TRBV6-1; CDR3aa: ASSETRGPSYEQY
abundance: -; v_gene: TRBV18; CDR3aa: ASSPPGQPQH
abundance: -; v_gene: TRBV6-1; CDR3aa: ASIPGTLQSREQY